This T cell receptor (beta chain) was sequenced in a study of T cell responses to AZD1222 COVID-19 vaccine. Study results and limitations: Baseline seropositives among AZD1222 recipients totaled only 5 to 7.

The CDR3 extends over 18 amino acids. Per the germline V gene, CDR1 is SGDLS and CDR2 is YYNGEE. V was trimmed by 3 bases and J by 0 bases, leaving 16 bases between them. Regarding this clone: Its antigen remains unknown.

Data came from immunoSEQ multiplex PCR; TCRdb stores just in-frame clones and leaves some out. The repertoire has around 160,000 clones, under 95% of them found once; the top ten carry less than 5.5%. The TCR was taken from an adult in good health. The chain carries TRBV9 and TRBJ2-6; D is unresolved. The sample here was peripheral blood, taken on day 0 of AZD1222 vaccination. The CDR3 nucleotides are TGTGCCAGCAGCGCCATCTTCGGGCCTCACTCTGGGGCCAACGTCCTGACTTTC. It codes for CASSAIFGPHSGANVLTF. The whole variable domain, filled in from reference TRBV9 and TRBJ2-6, reads DSGVTQTPKHLITATGQRVTLRCSPRSGDLSVYWYQQSLDQGLQFLIQYYNGEERAKGNILERFSAQQFPDLHSELNLSSLELGDSALYFCASSAIFGPHSGANVLTFGAGSRLTVL.